Included here is one T cell receptor (beta chain) sequence, with context. Its cognate antigen is unknown. Primers included in the PCR were 60 Vbeta and 13 Jbeta primers. Some clones are missing from TCRdb's copy, which holds only in-frame ones; the method was immunoSEQ multiplex PCR. The sample carries roughly 130,000 clones, about 72% recorded once. This record belongs to a study of cytomegalovirus exposure and HLA in healthy donors. Whole-study results and caveats: The investigators catalogued some 150 TCR beta chains as cytomegalovirus-associated.

V gave up 0 bases and J gave up 5 bases, with 16 bases separating them. The germline CDR1 and CDR2 sequences are SGDLS and YYNGEE. There are 16 residues in the CDR3. The rearrangement joins TRBV9 to TRBJ2-3; the D gene is possibly TRBD2 (5 bases). This sequence originates from a man aged 30 to 45 in good health and CMV-seropositive. Sequences were obtained from PBMCs. CDR3 DNA sequence: TGTGCCAGCAGCGTAGATGGAGGTATGGGTGAAGATACGCAGTATTTT. Protein: CASSVDGGMGEDTQYF.